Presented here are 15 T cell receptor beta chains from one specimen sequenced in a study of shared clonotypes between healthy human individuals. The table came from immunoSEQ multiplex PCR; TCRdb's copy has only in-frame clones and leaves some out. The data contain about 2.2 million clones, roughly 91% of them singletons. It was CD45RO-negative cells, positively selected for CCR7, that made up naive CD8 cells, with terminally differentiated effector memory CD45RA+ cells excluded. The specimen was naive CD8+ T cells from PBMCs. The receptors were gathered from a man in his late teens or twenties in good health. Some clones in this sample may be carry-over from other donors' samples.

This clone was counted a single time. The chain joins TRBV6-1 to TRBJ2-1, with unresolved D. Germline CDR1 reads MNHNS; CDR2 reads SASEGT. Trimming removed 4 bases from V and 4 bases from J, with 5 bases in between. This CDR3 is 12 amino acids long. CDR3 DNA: TGTGCCAGCAGTGCCGCTTACAATGAGCAGTTCTTC. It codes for CASSAAYNEQFF.

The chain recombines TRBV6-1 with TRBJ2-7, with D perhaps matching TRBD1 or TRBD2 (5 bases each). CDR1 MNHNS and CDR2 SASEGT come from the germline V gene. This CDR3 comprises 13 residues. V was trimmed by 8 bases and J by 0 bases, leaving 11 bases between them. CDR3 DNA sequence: TGTGCCAGCCGGGACGGAATCTCCTACGAGCAGTACTTC. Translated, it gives CASRDGISYEQYF.

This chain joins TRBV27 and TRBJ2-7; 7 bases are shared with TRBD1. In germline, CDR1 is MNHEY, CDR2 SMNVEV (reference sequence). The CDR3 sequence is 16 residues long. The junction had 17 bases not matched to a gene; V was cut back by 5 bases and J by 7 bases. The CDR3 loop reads CASSPISTGSLLEQYF. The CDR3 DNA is TGTGCCAGCAGTCCCATCTCGACAGGGTCCCTTTTGGAGCAGTACTTC.

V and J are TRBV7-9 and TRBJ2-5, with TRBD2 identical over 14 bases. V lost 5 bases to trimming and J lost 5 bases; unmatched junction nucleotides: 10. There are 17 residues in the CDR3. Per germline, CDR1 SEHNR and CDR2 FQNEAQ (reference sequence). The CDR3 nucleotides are TGTGCCAGCAGCCTCCCAGGACTAGCGGGAGGTGGTGAGACCCAGTACTTC. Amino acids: CASSLPGLAGGGETQYF. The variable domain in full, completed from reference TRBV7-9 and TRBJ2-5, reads DTGVSQNPRHKITKRGQNVTFRCDPISEHNRLYWYRQTLGQGPEFLTYFQNEAQLEKSRLLSDRFSAERPKGSFSTLEIQRTEQGDSAMYLCASSLPGLAGGGETQYFGPGTRLLVL.

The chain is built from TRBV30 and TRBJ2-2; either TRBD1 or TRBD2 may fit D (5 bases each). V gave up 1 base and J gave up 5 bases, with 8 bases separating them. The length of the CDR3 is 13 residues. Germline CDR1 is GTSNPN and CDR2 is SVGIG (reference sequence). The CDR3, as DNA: TGTGCCTGGAGTGGTGGGGGAACCGGGGAGCTGTTTTTT. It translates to CAWSGGGTGELFF.

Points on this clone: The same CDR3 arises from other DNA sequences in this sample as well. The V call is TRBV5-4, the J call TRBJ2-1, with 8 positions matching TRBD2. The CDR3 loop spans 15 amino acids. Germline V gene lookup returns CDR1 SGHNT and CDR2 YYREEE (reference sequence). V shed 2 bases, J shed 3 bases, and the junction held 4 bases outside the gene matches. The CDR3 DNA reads TGTGCCAGCAGCTTATTGCGGGAGGTCTACAATGAGCAGTTCTTC. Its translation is CASSLLREVYNEQFF.

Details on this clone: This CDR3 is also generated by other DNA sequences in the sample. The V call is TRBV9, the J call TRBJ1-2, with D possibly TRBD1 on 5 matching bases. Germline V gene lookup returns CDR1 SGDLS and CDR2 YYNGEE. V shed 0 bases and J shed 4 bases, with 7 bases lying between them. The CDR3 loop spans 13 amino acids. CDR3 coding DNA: TGTGCCAGCAGCGTAGGGGGCTCCTATGGCTACACCTTC. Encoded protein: CASSVGGSYGYTF. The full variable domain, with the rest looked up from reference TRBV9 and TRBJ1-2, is DSGVTQTPKHLITATGQRVTLRCSPRSGDLSVYWYQQSLDQGLQFLIQYYNGEERAKGNILERFSAQQFPDLHSELNLSSLELGDSALYFCASSVGGSYGYTFGSGTRLTVV.

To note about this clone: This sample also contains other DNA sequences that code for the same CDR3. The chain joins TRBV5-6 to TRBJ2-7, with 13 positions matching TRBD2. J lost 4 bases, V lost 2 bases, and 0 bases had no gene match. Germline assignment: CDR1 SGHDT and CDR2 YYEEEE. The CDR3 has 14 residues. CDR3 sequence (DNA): TGTGCCAGCAGCTTACTAGCGGGAGGGTACGAGCAGTACTTC. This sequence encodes CASSLLAGGYEQYF.

The CDR3 region has the DNA TGCGCCAGCAGCCAAGTGTCTAGCTTCGACGAGCAGTACTTC. It encodes CASSQVSSFDEQYF. V usage is TRBV4-1 and J usage is TRBJ2-7; maybe TRBD2 (5 bases). The CDR3 spans 14 residues. V dropped 1 base and J dropped 5 bases, with 12 bases sitting between them. Germline loops: CDR1 MGHRA, CDR2 YSYEKL.

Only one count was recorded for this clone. CDR3 DNA: TGTGCCAGCAGCGCTCGGACTATCAATGAGCAGTTCTTC. It encodes CASSARTINEQFF. V gene TRBV9 combines with J gene TRBJ2-1; TRBD2 might be the D (6 bases). V was clipped by 3 bases and J by 6 bases, with 10 bases between them. The CDR3 has 13 residues. Germline lookup yields CDR1 SGDLS and CDR2 YYNGEE. Complete variable domain (other parts from reference TRBV9 and TRBJ2-1): DSGVTQTPKHLITATGQRVTLRCSPRSGDLSVYWYQQSLDQGLQFLIQYYNGEERAKGNILERFSAQQFPDLHSELNLSSLELGDSALYFCASSARTINEQFFGPGTRLTVL.

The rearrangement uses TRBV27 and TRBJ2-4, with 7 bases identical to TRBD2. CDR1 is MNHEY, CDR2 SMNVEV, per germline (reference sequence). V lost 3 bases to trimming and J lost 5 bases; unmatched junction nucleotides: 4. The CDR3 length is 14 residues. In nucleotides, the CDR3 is TGTGCCAGCAGTTTCGGTGGGAGGGAAAACATTCAGTACTTC. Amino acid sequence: CASSFGGRENIQYF.

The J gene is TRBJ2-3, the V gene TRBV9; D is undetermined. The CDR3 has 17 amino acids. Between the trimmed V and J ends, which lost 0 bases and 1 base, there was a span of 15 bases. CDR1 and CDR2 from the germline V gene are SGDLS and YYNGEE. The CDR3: CASSVVGSLRGTDTQYF. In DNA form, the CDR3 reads TGTGCCAGCAGCGTAGTAGGGTCCCTCCGGGGCACAGATACGCAGTATTTT.

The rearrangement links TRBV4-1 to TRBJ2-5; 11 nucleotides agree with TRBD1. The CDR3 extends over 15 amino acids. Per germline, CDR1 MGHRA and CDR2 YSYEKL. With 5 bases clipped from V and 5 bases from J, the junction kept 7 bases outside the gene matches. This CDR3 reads CASSGDRGNRETQYF. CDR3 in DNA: TGCGCCAGCAGCGGGGACAGGGGGAATAGGGAGACCCAGTACTTC.

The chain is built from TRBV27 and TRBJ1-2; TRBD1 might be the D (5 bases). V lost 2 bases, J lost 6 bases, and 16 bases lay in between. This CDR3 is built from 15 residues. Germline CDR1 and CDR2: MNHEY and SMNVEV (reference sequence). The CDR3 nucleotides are TGTGCCAGCAGTTTAAGTTCAGGGCGGCCTGATGGCTACACCTTC. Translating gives CASSLSSGRPDGYTF.

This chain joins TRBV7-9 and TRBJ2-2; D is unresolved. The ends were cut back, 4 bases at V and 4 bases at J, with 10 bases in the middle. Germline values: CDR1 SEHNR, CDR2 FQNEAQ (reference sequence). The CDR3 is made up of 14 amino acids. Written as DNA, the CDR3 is TGTGCCAGCAGCTCCTTAGACACCACCGGGGAGCTGTTTTTT. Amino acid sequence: CASSSLDTTGELFF.